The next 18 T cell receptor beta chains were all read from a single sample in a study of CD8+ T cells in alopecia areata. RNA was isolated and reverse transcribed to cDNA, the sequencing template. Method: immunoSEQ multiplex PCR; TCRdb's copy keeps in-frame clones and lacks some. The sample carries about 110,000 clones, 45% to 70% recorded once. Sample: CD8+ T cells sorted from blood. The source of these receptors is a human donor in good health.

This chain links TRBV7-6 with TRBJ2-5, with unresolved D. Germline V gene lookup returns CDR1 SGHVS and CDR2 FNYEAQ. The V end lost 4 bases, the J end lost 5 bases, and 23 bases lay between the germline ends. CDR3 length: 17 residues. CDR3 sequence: CASSSMSSNEAMETQYF. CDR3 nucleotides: TGTGCCAGCAGCTCCATGTCTTCAAACGAGGCAATGGAGACCCAGTACTTC.

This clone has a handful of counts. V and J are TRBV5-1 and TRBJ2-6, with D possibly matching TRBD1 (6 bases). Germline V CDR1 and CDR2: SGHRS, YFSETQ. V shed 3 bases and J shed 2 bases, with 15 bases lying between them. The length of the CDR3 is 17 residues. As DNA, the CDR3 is TGCGCCAGCAGCTCTGATACAGGGATCGCTGGGGCCAACGTCCTGACTTTC. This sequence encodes CASSSDTGIAGANVLTF.

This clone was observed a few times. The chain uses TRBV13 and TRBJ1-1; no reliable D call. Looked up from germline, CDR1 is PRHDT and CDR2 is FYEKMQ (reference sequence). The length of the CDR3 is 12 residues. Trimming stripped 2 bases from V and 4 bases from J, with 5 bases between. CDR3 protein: CASSLHGTEAFF. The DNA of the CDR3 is TGTGCCAGCAGCTTACACGGCACTGAAGCTTTCTTT.

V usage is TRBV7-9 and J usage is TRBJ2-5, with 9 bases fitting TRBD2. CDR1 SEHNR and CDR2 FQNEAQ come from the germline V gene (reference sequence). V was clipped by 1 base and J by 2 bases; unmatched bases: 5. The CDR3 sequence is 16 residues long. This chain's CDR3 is CASSLVASGAQETQYF. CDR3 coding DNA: TGTGCCAGCAGCTTAGTGGCTAGCGGGGCGCAAGAGACCCAGTACTTC.

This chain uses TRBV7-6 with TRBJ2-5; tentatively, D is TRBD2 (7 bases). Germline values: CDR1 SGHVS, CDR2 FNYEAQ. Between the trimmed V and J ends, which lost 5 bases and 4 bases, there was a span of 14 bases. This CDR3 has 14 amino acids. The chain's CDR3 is CASSQGGAVETQYF. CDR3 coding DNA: TGTGCCAGCAGCCAAGGGGGGGCGGTAGAGACCCAGTACTTC.

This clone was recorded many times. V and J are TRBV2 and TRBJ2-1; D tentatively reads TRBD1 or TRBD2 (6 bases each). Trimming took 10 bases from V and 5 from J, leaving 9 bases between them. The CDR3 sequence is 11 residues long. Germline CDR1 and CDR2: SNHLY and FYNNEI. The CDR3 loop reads CANGGDNEQFF. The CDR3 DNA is TGTGCCAACGGGGGCGACAATGAGCAGTTCTTC.

CDR3 region: CATSRSTGGDPYGYTF. CDR3 in DNA: TGTGCCACCAGCAGATCGACAGGGGGCGATCCGTATGGCTACACCTTC. This chain uses TRBV15 with TRBJ1-2, with 10 bases aligning to TRBD1. V trimming: 2 bases; J trimming: 5 bases; junction bases outside the gene matches: 8. Germline values: CDR1 LNHNV, CDR2 YYDKDF (reference sequence). This CDR3 is 16 amino acids long.

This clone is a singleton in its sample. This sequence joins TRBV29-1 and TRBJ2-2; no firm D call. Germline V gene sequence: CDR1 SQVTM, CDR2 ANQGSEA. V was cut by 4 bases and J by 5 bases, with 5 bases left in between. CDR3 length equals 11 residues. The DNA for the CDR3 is TGCAGCGTTGGTATTACCGGGGAGCTGTTTTTT. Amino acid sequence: CSVGITGELFF.

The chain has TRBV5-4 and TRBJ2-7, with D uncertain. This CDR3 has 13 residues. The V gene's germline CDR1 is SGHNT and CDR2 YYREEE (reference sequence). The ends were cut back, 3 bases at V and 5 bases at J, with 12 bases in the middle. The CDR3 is CASSSVTLDEQYF. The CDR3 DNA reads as TGTGCCAGCAGCTCTGTGACGTTAGACGAGCAGTACTTC. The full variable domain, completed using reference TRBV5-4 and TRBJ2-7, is ETGVTQSPTHLIKTRGQQVTLRCSSQSGHNTVSWYQQALGQGPQFIFQYYREEENGRGNFPPRFSGLQFPNYSSELNVNALELDDSALYLCASSSVTLDEQYFGPGTRLTVT.

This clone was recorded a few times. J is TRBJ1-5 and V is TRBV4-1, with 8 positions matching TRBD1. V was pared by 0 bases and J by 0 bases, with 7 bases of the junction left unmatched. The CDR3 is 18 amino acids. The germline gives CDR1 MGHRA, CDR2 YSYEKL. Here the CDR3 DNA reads TGCGCCAGCAGCCAAGATTGGGCAGGGGGCCTTAGCAATCAGCCCCAGCATTTT. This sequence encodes CASSQDWAGGLSNQPQHF.

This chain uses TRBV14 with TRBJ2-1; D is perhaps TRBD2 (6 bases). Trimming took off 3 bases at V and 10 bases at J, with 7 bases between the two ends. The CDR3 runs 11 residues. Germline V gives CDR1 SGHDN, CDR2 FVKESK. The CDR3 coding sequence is TGTGCCAGCAGCCAGGCGGGAGAGCAGTTCTTC. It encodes CASSQAGEQFF. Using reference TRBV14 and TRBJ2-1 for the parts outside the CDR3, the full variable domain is EAGVTQFPSHSVIEKGQTVTLRCDPISGHDNLYWYRRVMGKEIKFLLHFVKESKQDESGMPNNRFLAERTGGTYSTLKVQPAELEDSGVYFCASSQAGEQFFGPGTRLTVL.

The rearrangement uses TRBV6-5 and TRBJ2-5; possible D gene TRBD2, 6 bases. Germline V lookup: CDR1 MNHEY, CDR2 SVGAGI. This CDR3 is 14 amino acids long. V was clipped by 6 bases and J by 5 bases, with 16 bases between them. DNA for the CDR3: TGTGCCAGCAGCCTCAGCGGGCTGGGGGAGACCCAGTACTTC. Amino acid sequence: CASSLSGLGETQYF.

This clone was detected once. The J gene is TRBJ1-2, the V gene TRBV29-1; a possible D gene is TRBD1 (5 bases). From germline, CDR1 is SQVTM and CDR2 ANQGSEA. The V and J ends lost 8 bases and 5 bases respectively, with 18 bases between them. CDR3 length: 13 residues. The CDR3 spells CSTPTGEGYGYTF. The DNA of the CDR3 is TGCAGCACCCCGACGGGAGAGGGGTATGGCTACACCTTC.

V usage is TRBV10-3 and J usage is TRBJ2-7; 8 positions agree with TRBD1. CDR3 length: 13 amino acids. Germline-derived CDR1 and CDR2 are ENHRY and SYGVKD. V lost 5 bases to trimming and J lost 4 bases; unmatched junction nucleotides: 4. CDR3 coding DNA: TGTGCCATCAGTCTCAGGGGGCGGTACGAGCAGTACTTC. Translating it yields CAISLRGRYEQYF.

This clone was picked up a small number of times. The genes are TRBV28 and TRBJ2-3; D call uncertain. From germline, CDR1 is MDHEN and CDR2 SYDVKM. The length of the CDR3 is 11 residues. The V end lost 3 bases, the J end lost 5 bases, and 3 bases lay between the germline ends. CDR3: CASSFLDTQYF. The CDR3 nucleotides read TGTGCCAGCAGTTTTTTAGATACGCAGTATTTT.

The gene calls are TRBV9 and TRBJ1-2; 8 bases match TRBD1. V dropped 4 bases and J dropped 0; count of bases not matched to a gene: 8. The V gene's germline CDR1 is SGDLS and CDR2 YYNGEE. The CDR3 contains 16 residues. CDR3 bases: TGTGCCAGCAGCCCGGGGGGACAGGCCACTAACTATGGCTACACCTTC. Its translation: CASSPGGQATNYGYTF. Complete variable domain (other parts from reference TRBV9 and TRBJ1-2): DSGVTQTPKHLITATGQRVTLRCSPRSGDLSVYWYQQSLDQGLQFLIQYYNGEERAKGNILERFSAQQFPDLHSELNLSSLELGDSALYFCASSPGGQATNYGYTFGSGTRLTVV.

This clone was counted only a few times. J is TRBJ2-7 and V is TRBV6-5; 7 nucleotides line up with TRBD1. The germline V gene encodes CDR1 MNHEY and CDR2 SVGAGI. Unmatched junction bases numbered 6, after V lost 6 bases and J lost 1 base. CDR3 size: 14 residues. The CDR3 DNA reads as TGTGCCAGCAGCACAGGGGCCTTTTCCTACGAGCAGTACTTC. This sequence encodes CASSTGAFSYEQYF.

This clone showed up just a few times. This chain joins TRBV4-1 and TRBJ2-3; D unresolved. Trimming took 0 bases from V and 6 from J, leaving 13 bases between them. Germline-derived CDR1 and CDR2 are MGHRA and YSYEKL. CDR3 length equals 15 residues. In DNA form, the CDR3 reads TGCGCCAGCAGCCAAGAGTTTATGTCGGGTGATACGCAGTATTTT. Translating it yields CASSQEFMSGDTQYF.